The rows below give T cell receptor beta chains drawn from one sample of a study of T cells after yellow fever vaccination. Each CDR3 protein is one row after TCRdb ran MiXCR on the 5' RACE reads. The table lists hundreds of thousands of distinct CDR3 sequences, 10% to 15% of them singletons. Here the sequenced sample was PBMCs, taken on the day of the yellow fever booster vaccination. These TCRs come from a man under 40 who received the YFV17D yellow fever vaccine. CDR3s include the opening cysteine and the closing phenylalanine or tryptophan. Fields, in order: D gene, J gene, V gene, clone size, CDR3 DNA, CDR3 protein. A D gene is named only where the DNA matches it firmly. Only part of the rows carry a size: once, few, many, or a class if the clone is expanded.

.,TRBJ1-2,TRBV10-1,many,TGCGCCAGCAGTGAGGAGCCAGCCTCTGGCTACACCTTC,CASSEEPASGYTF
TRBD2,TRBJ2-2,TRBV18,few,TGTGCCAGCTCACCCTTGAGGGTAATGACTAGCGGGAACACCGGGGAGCTGTTTTTT,CASSPLRVMTSGNTGELFF
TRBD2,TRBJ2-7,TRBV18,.,TGTGCCAGCTCACCACTTACTAGCGGGAGGGCCGGAGGCGAGCAGTACTTC,CASSPLTSGRAGGEQYF
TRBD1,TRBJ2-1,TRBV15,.,TGTGCCACCAGCAGCTACCTACCTCCAGGGACAGGGTCCAGCGGGGACCACAATGAGCAGTTCTTC,CATSSYLPPGTGSSGDHNEQFF
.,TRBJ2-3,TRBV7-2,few,TGTGCCAGCAGCACGACTAGTTCCTCAGATACGCAGTATTTT,CASSTTSSSDTQYF
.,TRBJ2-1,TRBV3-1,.,TGTGCCAGCAGCCATAGGGGTAATGAGCAGTTCTTC,CASSHRGNEQFF
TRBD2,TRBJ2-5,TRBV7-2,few,TGTGCCAGCAGCCCAGTAGCGGGAGCCGAAGAGACCCAGTACTTC,CASSPVAGAEETQYF
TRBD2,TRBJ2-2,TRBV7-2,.,TGTGCCAGCAGCTTTTTAGCGGGGTCTGTCACCGGGGAGCTGTTTTTT,CASSFLAGSVTGELFF
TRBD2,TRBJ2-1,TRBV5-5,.,TGTGCCAGCAGCTTAACTAGCGGAGGTGAGCAGTTCTTC,CASSLTSGGEQFF
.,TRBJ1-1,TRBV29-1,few,TGCAGCGTTGGGGGGGTGGGGGGACCTTCCTCTGAAGCTTTCTTT,CSVGGVGGPSSEAFF
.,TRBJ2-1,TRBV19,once,TGTGCCAGTAGTATAGATCTAGGGGTAACTAGCTATGAGCAGTTCTTC,CASSIDLGVTSYEQFF
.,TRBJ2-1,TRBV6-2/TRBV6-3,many,TGTGCCAGCGGGACTCGACCCTACAATGAGCAGTTCTTC,CASGTRPYNEQFF
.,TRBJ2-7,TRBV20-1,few,TGCAGTGCAAATAGAGGGCTTCGTCCCCCTGACGAGCAGTACTTC,CSANRGLRPPDEQYF
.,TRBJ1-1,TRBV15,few,TGTGCCACCAGCAGAGATCGAGGGCGTCCAGGTTTCTTT,CATSRDRGRPGFF
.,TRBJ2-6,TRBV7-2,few,TGTGCCAGCAGCTTAAATGCGGTCTACTCTGGGGCCAACGTCCTGACTTTC,CASSLNAVYSGANVLTF
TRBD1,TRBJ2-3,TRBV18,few,TGTGCCAGCTCTGACAGGGAAAGCACAGATACGCAGTATTTT,CASSDRESTDTQYF
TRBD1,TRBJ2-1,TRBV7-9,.,TGTGCCAGCAGCGTGCTCAGGGGGTCCACCTACAATGAGCAGTTCTTC,CASSVLRGSTYNEQFF
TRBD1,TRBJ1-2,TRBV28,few,TGTGCCAGCAGTGCCGGGGACAGTGGCTACACCTTC,CASSAGDSGYTF
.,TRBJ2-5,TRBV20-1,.,TGCAGTGCTCCCGGGAGCGCCAGACACAGCCTTCAAGAGACCCAGTACTTC,CSAPGSARHSLQETQYF
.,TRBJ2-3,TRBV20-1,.,TGCAGTGCTAGATCTGAGACCCGACTAGGAATTGCTACGCAGTATTTT,CSARSETRLGIATQYF